This entry features one T cell receptor beta chain sequence. This same CDR3 is encoded by further DNA sequences in the sample. This sample was included in a study of blood T cell repertoires in COVID-19. At the level of the study: Nucleic acid was either cDNA or gDNA, and it came from T cells, B-cell-depleted T cells, or PBMCs.

CDR3 length: 16 amino acids. The J segment lost 2 bases and the V segment lost 5 bases, leaving 5 bases of the junction unmatched. The V gene's germline CDR1 is SGHVS and CDR2 FNYEAQ. Per the study methods: Reference gene primers were amplified, and this amplification served to estimate nucleated cell counts. Only in-frame clones appear in the TCRdb table, and some are missing; sequencing was by immunoSEQ multiplex PCR. The V and J calls and the clone size are those of that table, but D and trimming were determined from the DNA. Altogether fewer than 150,000 clones are present, around 85% being singletons, with the ten largest covering around 4.7%.

The receptor comes from a human donor in a cohort sampled during active COVID-19. The chain combines TRBV7-6 with TRBJ2-2; 10 bases fit TRBD1. Input material: peripheral blood. As DNA, the CDR3 is TGTGCCAGCAGCCCCCGGGACAGGGGAAACACCGGGGAGCTGTTTTTT. Translated: CASSPRDRGNTGELFF.